Shown below are 28 T cell receptor delta chains from a single sample sequenced in a study of γδ T cells in repeated Plasmodium falciparum infection. Gammadelta T cells were flow-sorted from PBMC into Vgamma9/Vdelta2+ and Vdelta2-negative populations for bulk analysis. TCRdb repeated clone calling on the multiplex PCR reads with CATT. The data contain 70,000 to 95,000 delta-chain clones, roughly 1.4% of them singletons. Sequenced sample: gamma-delta T cells from blood. These receptors were collected from a pool of human donors (malaria-infected and uninfected, not separated).

This clone has just a few counts. For this DNA, TCRdb reports the protein of a much larger clone, which diverges at residue 10, most likely from a read error; the protein presented here is translated directly from the DNA. V gene TRDV2 combines with J gene TRDJ1, with D possibly matching TRDD2 (8 bases). TCRdb records no J gene; here it was assigned by comparing the DNA to germline. CDR1 GEAIGNYY and CDR2 EKD come from the germline V gene. The CDR3 covers 27 residues. V was clipped by 0 bases and J by 1 base, with 47 bases between them. The CDR3, as DNA: TGTGCCTGTGACACCAAACTTCCTACAGGTACTGGGGAACTTCCCCCCTCCTGCGATAAAGCCACCGATAAACTCATCTTT. Amino acid sequence: CACDTKLPTGTGELPPSCDKATDKLIF.

A few counts support this clone. The protein TCRdb gives is from a much larger clone and does not agree with this DNA's translation at residue 13, likely a read error; the protein shown here comes from the DNA. This chain connects TRDV2 to TRDJ1, with 10 bases fitting TRDD3. The V gene end was trimmed by 3 bases and the J gene end by 2 bases; junction bases not matched to a gene: 23. Per germline, CDR1 GEAIGNYY and CDR2 EKD. The CDR3 consists of 21 residues. This CDR3 is CACDRIPTGHWGMRVTDKLIF. The CDR3 nucleotides are TGTGCCTGTGACCGCATTCCTACGGGGCACTGGGGGATGCGCGTTACCGATAAACTCATCTTT.

The table lists this clone with a few counts. With only one base between it and a far larger clone, this is likely a read error. Additional DNA sequences in this sample encode the identical CDR3. The rearrangement joins TRDV3 to TRDJ1; D is tentatively TRDD2 or TRDD3 (7 bases each). The CDR3 is made up of 25 amino acids. Germline loops: CDR1 TVYSNPD, CDR2 GDNSRS (reference sequence). V lost 0 bases to trimming and J lost 0 bases, with 44 bases between them. CDR3 in DNA: TGTGCCTTTAGATTTTTCCTACGAAGGGCTGGGGGTCTAACGCCGCCAGGATGGTACACCGATAAACTCATCTTT. Translated: CAFRFFLRRAGGLTPPGWYTDKLIF.

In its sample, this clone was seen a few times. One base separates it from a far larger clone, so it is likely a read error. At the DNA level, this CDR3 is encoded by other sequences in the same sample as well. The V gene is listed as TRDV1; no J gene was called; TRDD2, the D gene given by the table, was not confirmed from the DNA. Germline V CDR1 and CDR2: TSWWSYY, QGS. The CDR3 totals 22 residues. The CDR3 is CALGVPGGAFLRNIWGPLGLIF. The CDR3 DNA sequence: TGTGCTCTTGGGGTCCCTGGTGGGGCCTTCCTACGGAACATCTGGGGCCCTTTAGGGCTCATCTTT.

This clone appeared a few times. This likely traces to a read error, being one base from a far larger clone. The same CDR3 also results from other DNA sequences found in this sample. The chain recombines TRDV2 with TRDJ1; 12 bases line up with TRDD3. TCRdb records no J gene; here it was assigned by comparing the DNA to germline. The CDR3 spans 19 residues. The germline gives CDR1 GEAIGNYY, CDR2 EKD. The CDR3 bases are TGCGCCTGTGACACCCGTACTGGGGGATACTCAACCTTCACCGATAAACTCATCTTT. Translation: CACDTRTGGYSTFTDKLIF.

This clone was recorded many times. For this DNA, TCRdb reports the protein of a much larger clone, which diverges at residue 14, most likely from a read error; the protein presented here is translated directly from the DNA. This chain connects TRDV3 to TRDJ1; D ambiguous. Per the germline V gene, CDR1 is TVYSNPD and CDR2 is GDNSRS (reference sequence). CDR3 length equals 17 residues. DNA for the CDR3: TGTGCCTCTACCTGGTCCCCGTATCGTAGGGAGACCGATGAACTCATCTTT. Amino acid sequence: CASTWSPYRRETDELIF.

This clone was counted many times. TCRdb attributes to this sequence the protein of a much larger clone, which differs from the DNA translation at residue 11; a read error is likely, and the protein displayed is translated from the DNA. The chain joins TRDV3 to TRDJ1; maybe TRDD2 (6 bases). Looked up from germline, CDR1 is TVYSNPD and CDR2 is GDNSRS (reference sequence). Trimming cost V 4 bases and J 6 bases, with 27 bases left between them. CDR3 length: 16 amino acids. The CDR3 DNA reads TGTGCCTCTCCTACGGCCTGGGAGATAGGCCGGCATAAACTCATCTTT. Encoded protein: CASPTAWEIGRHKLIF. Based on the CDR3 plus reference TRDV3 and TRDJ1, the full variable domain is CDKVTQSSPDQTVASGSEVVLLCTYDTVYSNPDLFWYRIRPDYSFQFVFYGDNSRSEGADFTQGRFSVKHILTQKAFHLVISPVRTEDSATYYCASPTAWEIGRHKLIFGKGTRVTVEP.

This clone has a handful of counts. Being one base from a much bigger clone, this may be a read error. At the DNA level, this CDR3 is encoded by other sequences in the same sample as well. V is TRDV1 and J is TRDJ1; 13 bases line up with TRDD3. In germline, CDR1 is TSWWSYY, CDR2 QGS. The CDR3 is 26 residues long. The DNA of the CDR3 is TGTGCCCTTGGGGAAGGAGGCTCGAGAGGGCCCCCGAACTACTGGGGGATACGGGGGAACACCGATAAACTCATCTTT. As protein: CALGEGGSRGPPNYWGIRGNTDKLIF.

As to this clone: This sequence is one base from a far larger clone and is likely a read error. This sample includes further DNA sequences coding for the same CDR3. The rearrangement links TRDV1 to TRDJ3; 9 bases align to TRDD3. TCRdb lists no J gene, so it was determined here by aligning the DNA to germline. J was trimmed by 4 bases and V by 3 bases; bases with no gene match: 10. The CDR3 contains 19 residues. Looked up from germline, CDR1 is TSWWSYY and CDR2 is QGS. The CDR3 reads CALGERRPGGFWDTRQMFF. The DNA for the CDR3 is TGTGCTCTTGGGGAGCGGCGGCCTGGGGGATTTTGGGACACCCGACAGATGTTTTTC.

In its sample, this clone was seen many times. The same CDR3 is also encoded by other DNA sequences in this sample. The rearrangement links TRDV1 to TRDJ1; 8 nucleotides match TRDD3. The CDR3 has 21 amino acids. Germline values: CDR1 TSWWSYY, CDR2 QGS. J lost 0 bases, V lost 7 bases, and 25 bases had no gene match. This CDR3 reads CALVGGFSFLVGDHYTDKLIF. The CDR3, as DNA: TGTGCTCTTGTAGGGGGGTTTTCCTTTTTGGTGGGGGATCATTACACCGATAAACTCATCTTT.

The rearrangement uses TRDV1 and TRDJ1; TRDD3 matches at 8 bases. This CDR3 is 18 amino acids long. The V gene's germline CDR1 is TSWWSYY and CDR2 QGS. The V segment lost 2 bases and the J segment 0 bases; nucleotides outside the gene matches: 11. This CDR3 is CALGEWRSWGTYTDKLIF. The CDR3 DNA sequence: TGTGCTCTTGGGGAATGGCGCTCCTGGGGGACTTACACCGATAAACTCATCTTT.

About this clone: TCRdb shows a much larger clone's protein in place of this DNA's translation, and the two differ at residue 13, likely through a read error; the protein shown is translated from the DNA. V usage is TRDV1 and J usage is TRDJ1; D might be TRDD3 (5 bases). Here the J gene was assigned by germline matching of the DNA, as TCRdb has none. CDR1 and CDR2 (germline): TSWWSYY, QGS. Trimming shortened V by 4 bases and J by 1 base, and 25 bases separated the two germline ends. The CDR3 is made up of 19 amino acids. CDR3 in amino acids: CALGGLSRSGALCTDKLIF. The CDR3 nucleotides read TGTGCTCTTGGGGGACTCTCGAGGTCGGGGGCCCTGTGCACCGATAAACTCATCTTT.

As concerns this clone: A far larger clone is one nucleotide away, so this likely arose from a read error. Other DNA sequences in this specimen translate into the identical CDR3. The chain is built from TRDV1 and TRDJ1; D ambiguous. The J gene was missing in TCRdb and was found by matching the end of the DNA to germline. The CDR3 runs 18 residues. CDR1 is TSWWSYY and CDR2 is QGS in the germline V gene. The CDR3 here is CALGDFRLSSLYTDKLIF. The CDR3 DNA follows: TGTGCTCTTGGGGATTTCCGGCTCTCCTCCCTATACACCGACAAACTCATCTTT.

At least ten counts were recorded for this clone. The protein held in TCRdb is that of a much larger clone and does not match this DNA's translation at residue 12, likely because of a read error; the protein shown is translated from the DNA. The chain has TRDV2 and TRDJ1, with TRDD3 identical over 9 bases. The ends lost 3 bases at V and 10 bases at J; junction bases unmatched: 14. CDR3 length equals 15 residues. Germline CDR1 is GEAIGNYY and CDR2 is EKD. The CDR3 region is CACDDLGDAGYRLIF. CDR3 in DNA: TGTGCCTGTGACGACCTGGGGGATGCGGGCTATAGACTCATCTTT.

With respect to this clone: This is likely an artifact of a read error, given a far larger clone one base away. Other nucleotide sequences from this sample produce the same CDR3. This chain uses TRDV1 with TRDJ1, with D possibly being TRDD2 (6 bases). The J gene comes from matching the DNA to germline here; TCRdb lacks it. The CDR3 contains 22 residues. CDR1 and CDR2 from the germline V gene are TSWWSYY and QGS. V shed 0 bases and J shed 0 bases, with 29 bases lying between them. CDR3 region: CALGELSYLIRTKGSYTDKLIF. The CDR3 DNA reads TGTGCTCTTGGGGAACTCTCCTACCTTATCCGTACGAAGGGGTCGTACACCGATAAACTCATCTTT.

This clone has just a few counts. The TCRdb record carries a much larger clone's protein, which differs from this DNA's translation at residue 10; a read error is the likely cause, and the protein listed here is the DNA translation. The V and J genes are TRDV1 and TRDJ1; no firm D call. Here the J gene came from matching the DNA to germline, since TCRdb omits it. V dropped 0 bases and J dropped 3 bases, with 17 bases sitting between them. The CDR3 spans 17 residues. Germline V gene lookup returns CDR1 TSWWSYY and CDR2 QGS. The CDR3 DNA reads as TGTGCTCTTGGGGAACTCATGACCCTGGTGTACGCCGATAAACTCATCTTT. This gives the protein CALGELMTLVYADKLIF.

About this clone itself: A far larger clone is a single base away, which makes a read error likely. This sample includes further DNA sequences coding for the same CDR3. J is TRDJ1 and V is TRDV2, with 13 bases matching TRDD3. In the absence of a J gene in TCRdb, the DNA was matched to germline to assign it here. Germline CDR1 and CDR2: GEAIGNYY and EKD. There are 19 residues in the CDR3. Trimming cost V 6 bases and J 3 bases; bases outside gene matches: 18. DNA for the CDR3: TGTGCCTGTTCTACTTCACCCAAGACTGGGGGATACGCTTCCGATAAACTCATCTTT. Protein: CACSTSPKTGGYASDKLIF.

This clone came up a few times. TCRdb lists the protein of a much larger clone for this DNA, which differs at residue 13, so this is likely a read error; the protein given here is translated from the DNA itself. The V call is TRDV1, the J call TRDJ1; 12 bases match TRDD3. J gave up 0 bases and V 3 bases, and 14 bases lay outside the gene matches. The CDR3 runs 20 residues. CDR1 and CDR2 (germline): TSWWSYY, QGS. This CDR3 is CALGDPPPTGGYRYTDKLIF. For the CDR3, the DNA is TGTGCTCTTGGGGACCCCCCACCCACTGGGGGATACCGGTACACCGATAAACTCATCTTT.

Comment on this clone: The TCRdb protein, from a much larger clone, departs from this DNA's translation at residue 3, likely by read error; the protein shown derives from the DNA. The chain uses TRDV1 and TRDJ1; 9 bases fit TRDD3. In the absence of a J gene in TCRdb, the DNA was matched to germline to assign it here. Germline CDR1 and CDR2: TSWWSYY and QGS. This CDR3 contains 22 residues. CDR3 loop: CAPGEESRRRELGELFGPKLIF. CDR3 coding DNA: TGTGCTCCTGGGGAAGAGAGTCGGCGGCGGGAACTGGGGGAGCTCTTTGGTCCTAAACTCATCTTT.

Many counts were recorded for this clone. A read error likely explains why the TCRdb protein, taken from a much larger clone, differs from this DNA's translation at residue 7; the protein shown is translated from the DNA. The chain is built from TRDV2 and TRDJ1, with 9 bases matching TRDD3. TCRdb gives no J gene; it was assigned here by matching the DNA to germline. J was trimmed by 0 bases and V by 3 bases; bases with no gene match: 31. The germline V gene encodes CDR1 GEAIGNYY and CDR2 EKD. The CDR3 covers 24 residues. The CDR3 here is CACDPLDFDGTGGLEIRYTDKLIF. For the CDR3, the DNA is TGTGCCTGTGACCCCCTCGATTTTGATGGTACTGGGGGACTCGAAATAAGGTACACCGATAAACTCATCTTT.

Concerning this clone: A far larger clone is a single base away, which makes a read error likely. The same CDR3 also results from other DNA sequences found in this sample. This chain connects TRDV1 to TRDJ1; TRDD3 aligns across 8 bases. The J gene, missing from TCRdb, was assigned here through DNA to germline matching. Germline trimming cut 0 bases from V and 5 bases from J; bases unmatched to any gene: 32. CDR3 length: 24 amino acids. Germline loops: CDR1 TSWWSYY, CDR2 QGS. The CDR3 is CALGELRVFTWAGWGYRLTDKLIF. The CDR3 bases are TGTGCTCTTGGGGAACTTAGAGTCTTCACCTGGGCAGGATGGGGATACAGGCTCACTGATAAACTCATCTTT.

Points on this clone: TCRdb's listed protein matches a much larger clone and diverges from this DNA's translation at residue 3, likely through a read error; the protein shown comes from the DNA. CDR3 region: CARDTNAKSSAVLGDFHTDKLIF. The CDR3 DNA follows: TGTGCCCGTGACACGAACGCCAAGTCCTCCGCCGTACTGGGGGATTTCCACACCGATAAACTCATCTTT. The chain recombines TRDV2 with TRDJ1; 10 positions agree with TRDD3. No J gene was available from TCRdb, and it was assigned here by a germline match of the DNA. The CDR3 runs 23 residues. Germline CDR1 GEAIGNYY, CDR2 EKD.

This clone was counted only a few times. The protein in TCRdb stems from a much larger clone and differs at residue 16 from this DNA's translation, likely a read error; here the protein is translated from the DNA. V is TRDV1 and J is TRDJ1; TRDD3 agrees at 9 bases. No J gene is reported in TCRdb; it was inferred here by comparing the DNA with germline. CDR3 length: 19 residues. The germline gives CDR1 TSWWSYY, CDR2 QGS. CDR3 nucleotides: TGTGCTCTTGGGGAACTAGTATCCGTTGTACTGGGGGACACCGATGAACTCATCTTT. Its translation: CALGELVSVVLGDTDELIF.

This clone occurred many times. The chain joins TRDV2 to TRDJ3; TRDD3 aligns across 8 bases. TCRdb offers no J gene call, so here the DNA was matched to germline to obtain one. The CDR3 extends over 19 amino acids. After removal of 3 bases from V and 0 bases from J, the junction contained 9 bases not matched to a gene. Looked up from germline, CDR1 is GEAIGNYY and CDR2 is EKD. The CDR3 is CACDLTGGSDSWDTRQMFF. The CDR3 DNA is TGTGCCTGTGACCTTACTGGGGGGTCTGACTCCTGGGACACCCGACAGATGTTTTTC.

As regards this clone: TCRdb's listed protein matches a much larger clone and diverges from this DNA's translation at residue 14, likely through a read error; the protein shown comes from the DNA. V gene assignment gives TRDV2, but the J gene was left uncalled; the DNA was not used to check the table's D call, TRDD3. The germline CDR1 and CDR2 sequences are GEAIGNYY and EKD. The CDR3 covers 16 residues. In DNA, the CDR3 is TGTGCCTGTGTCGCTTTACTGGGGGGTTACACCGATAAACCCATCTTT. Its translation: CACVALLGGYTDKPIF.

There are a few counts of this clone. A read error is the likely source, as a far larger clone sits one nucleotide away. The sample contains more than one DNA sequence encoding this CDR3. The rearrangement joins TRDV1 to TRDJ1; TRDD3 matches 7 bases. Matching the DNA to germline supplied the J gene, which TCRdb does not give. With V trimmed by 0 bases and J by 3 bases, 43 bases remained unmatched. This CDR3 comprises 28 residues. Germline CDR1 and CDR2: TSWWSYY and QGS. CDR3 DNA sequence: TGTGCTCTTGGGGAACTAAGGCCTACTACCTACTGGGGAATACCCCGTAATCTGCTAAATCCGAGGGCCGATAAACTCATCTTT. Protein: CALGELRPTTYWGIPRNLLNPRADKLIF.

This clone was seen more than once but under ten times. This DNA's translation and the protein TCRdb lists, from a much larger clone, do not match at residue 12, likely due to a read error; the protein shown is translated from the DNA. This chain links TRDV2 with TRDJ3, with 13 bases lining up with TRDD3. The J gene, not given by TCRdb, was assigned here from a germline match of the nucleotide sequence. Germline V lookup: CDR1 GEAIGNYY, CDR2 EKD. This CDR3 contains 18 residues. This CDR3 is CASSYWGIRSWGTRQMFF. The DNA for the CDR3 is TGTGCCTCCTCGTACTGGGGGATACGCTCCTGGGGCACCCGACAGATGTTTTTC.

A remark on this clone: TCRdb's protein, taken from a much larger clone, differs from this DNA's translation at residue 12, likely owing to a read error; the protein displayed comes from the DNA. No J gene was called, and the V gene is TRDV2. Germline values: CDR1 GEAIGNYY, CDR2 EKD. The CDR3 contains 13 residues. The CDR3 loop is CACDTFQTDKLTF. The DNA for the CDR3 is TGTGCCTGTGACACGTTCCAGACCGATAAACTCACCTTT.